Shown below are 10 T cell receptor beta chains from a single sample sequenced in a study of blood T cell repertoires in COVID-19. Sequenced by immunoSEQ multiplex PCR; TCRdb stores in-frame clones only, minus some. The data hold hundreds of thousands of clones, with around 83% observed a single time. The sample taken for sequencing was PBMCs or T cells enriched from blood (not recorded which). The receptors come from a man aged 40-49 years who had been exposed to COVID-19.

The CDR3 region has the DNA TGTGCCAGTAGTACCCTTTATAACGAGCAGTACTTC. It specifies CASSTLYNEQYF. The genes are TRBV19 and TRBJ2-7; D is unclear. Trimming shortened V by 4 bases and J by 5 bases, and 9 bases separated the two germline ends. Per germline, CDR1 LNHDA and CDR2 SQIVND (reference sequence). CDR3 length: 12 amino acids.

The V and J genes are TRBV7-8 and TRBJ1-6, with TRBD1 matching 10 bases. With V trimmed by 5 bases and J by 9 bases, 10 bases remained unmatched. Germline V lookup: CDR1 SGHVS, CDR2 FQNEAQ. The CDR3 contains 16 residues. CDR3 protein: CASSPRQGASGSPLHF. For the CDR3, the DNA is TGTGCCAGCAGCCCTCGACAGGGGGCGAGTGGTTCACCCCTCCACTTT.

The genes are TRBV29-1 and TRBJ1-4; 9 positions agree with TRBD1. The CDR3 runs to 15 residues. The V gene's germline CDR1 is SQVTM and CDR2 ANQGSEA. After removal of 5 bases from V and 8 bases from J, the junction contained 12 bases not matched to a gene. CDR3 nucleotides: TGCAGCGTTCTTCCGGGACAGGGATTAAGGGAAAAACTGTTTTTT. It specifies CSVLPGQGLREKLFF.

This clone has only a few counts. The rearrangement links TRBV2 to TRBJ2-3, with 8 bases that match TRBD2. This CDR3 has 12 residues. Per germline, CDR1 SNHLY and CDR2 FYNNEI. Losses at the gene ends were 4 bases for V and 6 bases for J; bases not matched to a gene: 0. CDR3 in amino acids: CASSAGGDTQYF. CDR3 nucleotides: TGTGCCAGCAGTGCGGGGGGGGATACGCAGTATTTT.

The chain employs TRBV3-1 (or the pseudogene TRBV3-2) and TRBJ2-1; D possibly corresponds to TRBD2 (5 bases). With 1 base removed from V and 13 bases from J, the gap between germline ends came to 14 bases. The CDR3 covers 13 residues. Germline V gene data show CDR1 as LGHDT and CDR2 as YNNKEL (reference sequence). The CDR3 sequence is CASSQGLAGVQFF. In nucleotides, the CDR3 is TGTGCCAGCAGCCAAGGCCTAGCTGGTGTTCAGTTCTTC.

V usage is TRBV5-1 and J usage is TRBJ1-1, with TRBD1 matching over 7 bases. This CDR3 is 17 amino acids long. The V gene end was trimmed by 3 bases and the J gene end by 2 bases; junction bases not matched to a gene: 13. The V gene's germline CDR1 is SGHRS and CDR2 YFSETQ. The CDR3 DNA is TGCGCCAGCAGCTCTCCAAGGACGGGACAGACAAACACTGAAGCTTTCTTT. This gives the protein CASSSPRTGQTNTEAFF.

The chain uses TRBV18 and TRBJ1-1; TRBD1 might be the D (5 bases). Trimming pared 6 bases from V and 0 bases from J, leaving 11 bases between. This CDR3 has 14 residues. In germline, CDR1 is KGHSH, CDR2 LQKENI. The CDR3 spells CASSPDSMNTEAFF. The CDR3 DNA reads TGTGCCAGCTCGCCTGACAGCATGAACACTGAAGCTTTCTTT.

This clone showed up just once. The V call is TRBV3-1 (or the pseudogene TRBV3-2), the J call TRBJ1-1, with a tentative D call TRBD1 (6 bases). Germline V gene sequence: CDR1 LGHDT, CDR2 YNNKEL (reference sequence). Trimming pared 3 bases from V and 10 bases from J, leaving 21 bases between. The CDR3 extends over 15 amino acids. The DNA for the CDR3 is TGTGCCAGCAGCCAGCGGGGGACATACTCCGTTGGAGCTTTCTTT. Protein: CASSQRGTYSVGAFF.

V gene TRBV28 combines with J gene TRBJ2-1; 7 bases agree with TRBD1. Germline trimming cut 11 bases from V and 0 bases from J; bases unmatched to any gene: 10. Germline V gene sequence: CDR1 MDHEN, CDR2 SYDVKM. This CDR3 is built from 15 residues. The CDR3, as DNA: TGTGCCCTGCAGCCGACAGGGAGCTCCTACAATGAGCAGTTCTTC. Protein product: CALQPTGSSYNEQFF.

This clone occurred once. For the CDR3, the DNA is TGTGCCAGCTACGGACAGAACTATGGCTACACCTTC. Translating gives CASYGQNYGYTF. The chain combines TRBV21-1 with TRBJ1-2; the listed D gene, TRBD1, was not tested against the DNA. TRBV21-1 is marked as a pseudogene. The CDR3 contains 12 residues.